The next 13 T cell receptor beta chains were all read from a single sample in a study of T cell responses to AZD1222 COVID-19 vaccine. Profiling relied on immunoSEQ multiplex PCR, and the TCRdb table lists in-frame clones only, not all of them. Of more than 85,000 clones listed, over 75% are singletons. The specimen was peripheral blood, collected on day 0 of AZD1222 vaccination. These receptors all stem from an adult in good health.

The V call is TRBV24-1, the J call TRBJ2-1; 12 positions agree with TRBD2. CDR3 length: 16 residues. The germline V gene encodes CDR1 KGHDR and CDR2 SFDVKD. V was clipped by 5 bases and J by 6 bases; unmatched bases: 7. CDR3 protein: CATSGPLAGGPNEQFF. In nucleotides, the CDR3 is TGTGCCACCAGTGGACCCCTAGCGGGAGGGCCCAATGAGCAGTTCTTC.

CDR3 residues: CASSLAQLAARETQYF. In DNA, the CDR3 is TGTGCCAGCAGCTTGGCCCAGCTAGCGGCCCGGGAGACCCAGTACTTC. The chain joins TRBV5-4 to TRBJ2-5; 7 bases are a match to TRBD2. The CDR3 length is 16 residues. Trimming cost V 0 bases and J 5 bases; bases outside gene matches: 10. Germline values: CDR1 SGHNT, CDR2 YYREEE (reference sequence).

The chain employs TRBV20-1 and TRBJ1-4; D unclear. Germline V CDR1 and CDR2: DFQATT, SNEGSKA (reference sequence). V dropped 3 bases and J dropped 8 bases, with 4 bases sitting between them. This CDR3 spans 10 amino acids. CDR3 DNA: TGCAGTGCTAGTCGGGAAAAACTGTTTTTT. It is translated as CSASREKLFF.

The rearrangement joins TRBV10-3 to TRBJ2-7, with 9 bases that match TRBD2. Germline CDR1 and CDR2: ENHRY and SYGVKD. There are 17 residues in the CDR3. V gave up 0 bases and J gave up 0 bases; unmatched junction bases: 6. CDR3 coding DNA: TGTGCCATCAGTGAGTCGGTATCTAGCGGGGCCTCCTACGAGCAGTACTTC. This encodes CAISESVSSGASYEQYF.

CDR3 DNA sequence: TGTGCCAGTAGTACCACGGGTGGAGATACGCAGTATTTT. Translation: CASSTTGGDTQYF. The chain uses TRBV19 and TRBJ2-3; D not resolved. Per the germline V gene, CDR1 is LNHDA and CDR2 is SQIVND (reference sequence). V was clipped by 4 bases and J by 5 bases, with 10 bases between them. This CDR3 has 13 residues. Based on the CDR3 plus reference TRBV19 and TRBJ2-3, the full variable domain is DGGITQSPKYLFRKEGQNVTLSCEQNLNHDAMYWYRQDPGQGLRLIYYSQIVNDFQKGDIAEGYSVSREKKESFPLTVTSAQKNPTAFYLCASSTTGGDTQYFGPGTRLTVL.

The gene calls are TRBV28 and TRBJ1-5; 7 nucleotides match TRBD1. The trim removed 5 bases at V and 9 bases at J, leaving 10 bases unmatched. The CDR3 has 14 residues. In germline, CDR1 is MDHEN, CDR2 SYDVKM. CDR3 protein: CASSRPGQSGPQHF. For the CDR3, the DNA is TGTGCCAGCAGTCGACCGGGACAGTCAGGGCCCCAGCATTTT.

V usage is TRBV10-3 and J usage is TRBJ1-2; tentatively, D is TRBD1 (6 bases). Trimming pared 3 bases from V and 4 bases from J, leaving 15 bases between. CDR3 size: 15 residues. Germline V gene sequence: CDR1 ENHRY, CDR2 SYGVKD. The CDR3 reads CAISDPGGVSYGYTF. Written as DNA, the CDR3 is TGTGCCATCAGTGATCCGGGGGGCGTTTCCTATGGCTACACCTTC.

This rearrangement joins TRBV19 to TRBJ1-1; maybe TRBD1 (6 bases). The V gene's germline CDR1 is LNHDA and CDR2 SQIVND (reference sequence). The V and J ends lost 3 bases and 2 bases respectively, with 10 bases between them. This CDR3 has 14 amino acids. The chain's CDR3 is CASSIGGRNTEAFF. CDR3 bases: TGTGCCAGTAGTATCGGGGGGCGAAACACTGAAGCTTTCTTT.

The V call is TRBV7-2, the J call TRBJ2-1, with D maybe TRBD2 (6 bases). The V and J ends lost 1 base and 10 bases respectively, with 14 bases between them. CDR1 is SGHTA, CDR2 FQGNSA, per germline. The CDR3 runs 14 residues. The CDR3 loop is CASSLVAGRREQFF. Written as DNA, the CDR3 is TGTGCCAGCAGCTTAGTGGCAGGGAGGCGGGAGCAGTTCTTC.

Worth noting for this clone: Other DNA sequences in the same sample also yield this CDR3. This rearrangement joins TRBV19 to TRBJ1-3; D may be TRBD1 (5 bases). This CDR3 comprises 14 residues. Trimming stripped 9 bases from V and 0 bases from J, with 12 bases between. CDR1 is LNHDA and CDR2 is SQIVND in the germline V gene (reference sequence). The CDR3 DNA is TGTGCCAGCACTCGGGGGGGCTCTGGAAACACCATATATTTT. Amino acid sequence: CASTRGGSGNTIYF.

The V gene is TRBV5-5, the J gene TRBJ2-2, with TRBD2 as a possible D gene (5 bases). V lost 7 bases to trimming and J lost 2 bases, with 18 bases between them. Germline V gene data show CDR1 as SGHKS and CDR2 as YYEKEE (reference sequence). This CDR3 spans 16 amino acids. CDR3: CASAPWRSTNTGELFF. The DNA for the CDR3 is TGTGCCAGCGCTCCGTGGAGGAGTACTAACACCGGGGAGCTGTTTTTT.

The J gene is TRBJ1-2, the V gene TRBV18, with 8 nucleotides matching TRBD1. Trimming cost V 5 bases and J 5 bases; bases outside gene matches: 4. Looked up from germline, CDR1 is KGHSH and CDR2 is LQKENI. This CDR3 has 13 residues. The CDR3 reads CASSTGQEYGYTF. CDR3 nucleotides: TGTGCCAGCTCAACGGGACAGGAGTATGGCTACACCTTC.

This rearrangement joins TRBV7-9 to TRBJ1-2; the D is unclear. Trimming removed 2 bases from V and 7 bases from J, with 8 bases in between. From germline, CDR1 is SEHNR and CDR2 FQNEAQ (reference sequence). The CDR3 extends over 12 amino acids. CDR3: CASSLSERGYTF. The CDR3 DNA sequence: TGTGCCAGCAGCTTAAGTGAGCGTGGCTACACCTTC. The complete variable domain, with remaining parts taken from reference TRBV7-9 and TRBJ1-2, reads DTGVSQNPRHKITKRGQNVTFRCDPISEHNRLYWYRQTLGQGPEFLTYFQNEAQLEKSRLLSDRFSAERPKGSFSTLEIQRTEQGDSAMYLCASSLSERGYTFGSGTRLTVV.